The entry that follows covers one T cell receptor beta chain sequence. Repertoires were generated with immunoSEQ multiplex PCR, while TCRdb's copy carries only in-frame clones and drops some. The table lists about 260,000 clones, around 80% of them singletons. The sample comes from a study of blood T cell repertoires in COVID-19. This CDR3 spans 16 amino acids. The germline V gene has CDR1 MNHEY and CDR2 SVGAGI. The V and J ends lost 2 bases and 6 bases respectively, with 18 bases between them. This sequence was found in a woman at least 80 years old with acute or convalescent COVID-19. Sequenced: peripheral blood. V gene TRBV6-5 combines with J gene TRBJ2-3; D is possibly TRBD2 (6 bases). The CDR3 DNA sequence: TGTGCCAGCAGTTACAGTGGGACTCGTGTCGGGGATACGCAGTATTTT. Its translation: CASSYSGTRVGDTQYF.